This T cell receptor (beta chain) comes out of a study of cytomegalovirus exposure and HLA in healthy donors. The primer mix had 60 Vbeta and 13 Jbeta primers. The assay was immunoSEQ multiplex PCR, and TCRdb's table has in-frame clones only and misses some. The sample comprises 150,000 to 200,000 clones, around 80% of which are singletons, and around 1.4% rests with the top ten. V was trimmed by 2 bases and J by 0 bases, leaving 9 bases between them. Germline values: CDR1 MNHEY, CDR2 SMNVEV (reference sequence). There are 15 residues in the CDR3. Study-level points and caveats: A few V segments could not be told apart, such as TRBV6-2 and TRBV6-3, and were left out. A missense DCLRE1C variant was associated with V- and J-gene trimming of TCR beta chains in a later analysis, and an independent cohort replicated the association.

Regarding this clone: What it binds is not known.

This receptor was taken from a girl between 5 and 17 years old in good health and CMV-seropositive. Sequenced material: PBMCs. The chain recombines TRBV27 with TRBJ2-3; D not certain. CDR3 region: CASSLVQLSTDTQYF. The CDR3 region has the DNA TGTGCCAGCAGTTTAGTACAGCTGAGCACAGATACGCAGTATTTT.